This TCR beta chain was obtained from a study of OX40 agonist ivuxolimab in advanced cancers. This CDR3 contains 14 residues. The V gene end was trimmed by 3 bases and the J gene end by 2 bases; junction bases not matched to a gene: 0. The germline CDR1 and CDR2 sequences are SGDLS and YYNGEE. Clones were read by immunoSEQ multiplex PCR, and TCRdb kept only the in-frame ones, dropping some. The data contain over 100,000 clones, more than 80% of them singletons. In the case of this clone: The antigen is not known.

Study-level findings and limits: CD8+ T cells averaged more expanded clones than CD4+.

Sequencing was performed on CD4+ or CD8+ T cells sorted from blood, taken in a trial of the OX40 agonist ivuxolimab. The chain joins TRBV9 to TRBJ2-2; TRBD2 agrees at 8 bases. The receptor was derived from an adult with an advanced solid tumor such as melanoma, head and neck, liver or kidney cancer. DNA for the CDR3: TGTGCCAGCAGCGGGACTAGCAACACCGGGGAGCTGTTTTTT. It translates to CASSGTSNTGELFF.